The TCR beta chain under discussion was sequenced for a study of regulatory T cells in long-lasting Graves disease. About the research overall: Graves' patients, diagnosed recently, had received antithyroid drugs under 3 months.

Arm-PCR of CDR3 regions and iRepertoire HTBI primers were used to build TCR beta libraries. From the multiplex PCR reads, TCRdb called clonotypes with MiXCR, one entry per CDR3 protein. The data contain more than 350,000 distinct CDR3 sequences, 14% to 15% of them singletons. This clonotype occurred many times. The germline V gene encodes CDR1 LGHNT and CDR2 FRNRAP. Trimming removed 5 bases from V and 6 bases from J; junction bases left unmatched: 7. CDR3 size: 15 residues. Documented time point: newly diagnosed GD, antithyroid drugs for less than 3 months. The TCR library was prepared using RNA isolated from PBMCs. Graves' disease diagnosis followed American Thyroid Association guidelines. This sample was shared with a second study, whose subject was T cells in Graves' hyperthyroidism and ophthalmopathy. That publication notes: Clinicians diagnosed patients from clinical symptoms, serum thyroxine and TRAb, thyroid ultrasound and orbital computed tomography. The blood repertoire included most of the expanded thyroid clonotypes above 0.001.

This TCR derives from a woman younger than 45 with Graves disease. Sequenced here: peripheral blood mononuclear cells (PBMCs), sampled at new diagnosis, from a patient treated with antithyroid drugs. V gene TRBV12-5 combines with J gene TRBJ2-3; TRBD2 aligns across 11 bases. CDR3 coding DNA: TGTGCTAGTGGTGGGACTAGCGGAGGTTGGGATACGCAGTATTTT. The encoded protein is CASGGTSGGWDTQYF.